This T cell receptor (beta chain) was recovered during a study of OX40 agonist ivuxolimab in advanced cancers. Per germline, CDR1 LGHNA and CDR2 YNFKEQ. J gave up 6 bases and V 1 base, and 5 bases lay outside the gene matches. The length of the CDR3 is 15 residues. The repertoire was sequenced with immunoSEQ multiplex PCR; TCRdb's copy has only in-frame clones and lacks some. The top ten clones hold around 5% of a sample with roughly 70,000 clones, roughly four fifths of them seen once. The specimen comprised CD4+ or CD8+ T cells sorted from blood, sampled in a trial of the OX40 agonist ivuxolimab. V is TRBV4-2 and J is TRBJ2-2, with 7 bases identical to TRBD1. The TCR comes from an adult with an advanced solid tumor such as melanoma, head and neck, liver or kidney cancer. In nucleotides, the CDR3 is TGTGCCAGCAGCCAAGGTGACAGGGATGCCGGGGAGCTGTTTTTT. Amino acids: CASSQGDRDAGELFF.